Below are 20 T cell receptor beta chains sequenced from a single sample in a study of blood T cell repertoires in COVID-19. Some clones are missing from TCRdb's copy, which holds only in-frame ones; the method was immunoSEQ multiplex PCR. The table shows 40,000 to 50,000 clones, with roughly 87% occurring only once. The specimen sequenced was peripheral blood. The source is a human donor in a cohort sampled during active COVID-19.

This chain uses TRBV5-1 with TRBJ2-5; 9 nucleotides line up with TRBD2. With 2 bases clipped from V and 5 bases from J, the junction kept 4 bases outside the gene matches. Per the germline V gene, CDR1 is SGHRS and CDR2 is YFSETQ. The CDR3 totals 14 residues. CDR3 bases: TGCGCCAGCAGCTTAGTGAGCGGGGGGGAGACCCAGTACTTC. This sequence encodes CASSLVSGGETQYF.

The chain joins TRBV5-1 to TRBJ2-7; D gene ambiguous. Germline values: CDR1 SGHRS, CDR2 YFSETQ. The V end lost 3 bases, the J end lost 7 bases, and 14 bases lay between the germline ends. The CDR3 is made up of 13 amino acids. This CDR3 reads CASSSTLAGEQYF. The CDR3 DNA reads as TGCGCCAGCAGCTCCACACTGGCAGGTGAGCAGTACTTC.

The chain couples TRBV10-3 to TRBJ2-2, with 14 bases identical to TRBD2. The length of the CDR3 is 17 residues. J gave up 6 bases and V 6 bases, and 9 bases lay outside the gene matches. Per the germline V gene, CDR1 is ENHRY and CDR2 is SYGVKD. CDR3 amino acids: CAIRPLGTSGSAGELFF. CDR3 DNA: TGTGCCATCAGGCCGCTGGGGACTAGCGGGAGTGCCGGGGAGCTGTTTTTT.

The CDR3 DNA follows: TGTGCCAGCAGTTACTCGGGACTAGCCACAGATACGCAGTATTTT. Its translation is CASSYSGLATDTQYF. The V gene is TRBV6-6, the J gene TRBJ2-3, with TRBD2 matching 9 bases. Looked up from germline, CDR1 is MNHNY and CDR2 is SVGAGI (reference sequence). V lost 0 bases, J lost 2 bases, and 0 bases stayed unmatched. The CDR3 has 15 amino acids.

The chain carries TRBV7-8 and TRBJ1-1; 7 bases fit TRBD1. The germline V gene has CDR1 SGHVS and CDR2 FQNEAQ. The CDR3 runs 13 residues. V was clipped by 5 bases and J by 4 bases; unmatched bases: 4. CDR3 nucleotides: TGTGCCAGCAGCCGACAGGGAGGCACTGAAGCTTTCTTT. The encoded protein is CASSRQGGTEAFF.

The CDR3 region has the DNA TGTGCCAGCAGCTTAGGGGGCGTCGGCTATGGCTACACCTTC. This translates into CASSLGGVGYGYTF. This sequence joins TRBV7-9 and TRBJ1-2; D is perhaps TRBD1 (5 bases). The CDR3 spans 14 residues. V lost 1 base to trimming and J lost 4 bases, with 10 bases between them. CDR1 and CDR2 (germline): SEHNR, FQNEAQ (reference sequence).

The chain is built from TRBV27 and TRBJ2-2, with 10 bases aligning to TRBD2. Germline V lookup: CDR1 MNHEY, CDR2 SMNVEV (reference sequence). CDR3 length equals 18 residues. The junction had 11 bases not matched to a gene; V was cut back by 2 bases and J by 5 bases. The CDR3 protein is CASSLGLAGALGTGELFF. The CDR3 DNA follows: TGTGCCAGCAGTTTAGGCCTAGCGGGAGCCCTGGGGACCGGGGAGCTGTTTTTT.

The J gene is TRBJ2-7, the V gene TRBV2; possibly TRBD2 for D (5 bases). CDR3 length equals 13 residues. Trimming cost V 5 bases and J 5 bases, with 13 bases left between them. In germline, CDR1 is SNHLY, CDR2 FYNNEI. The CDR3 bases are TGTGCCAGCAGTATAACTAGACGAAACGAGCAGTACTTC. The encoded protein is CASSITRRNEQYF.

The gene calls are TRBV2 and TRBJ1-2; 8 positions agree with TRBD1. V lost 6 bases to trimming and J lost 6 bases; unmatched junction nucleotides: 12. Germline V gene data show CDR1 as SNHLY and CDR2 as FYNNEI. This CDR3 is built from 15 residues. This CDR3 reads CASSPPRGRVDGYTF. CDR3 coding DNA: TGTGCCAGCAGCCCACCCAGGGGGCGGGTAGATGGCTACACCTTC.

This clone came up once. The chain combines TRBV5-1 with TRBJ1-6; 9 nucleotides align to TRBD1. Trimming cost V 4 bases and J 11 bases; bases outside gene matches: 10. CDR3 length: 15 residues. Germline lookup yields CDR1 SGHRS and CDR2 YFSETQ. DNA for the CDR3: TGCGCCAGCAGCGCCTCTACAGGGGGCGGTACACCCCTCCACTTT. It codes for CASSASTGGGTPLHF.

The chain uses TRBV6-2 or TRBV6-3 and TRBJ2-7; 12 bases match TRBD2. Germline-derived CDR1 and CDR2 are MNHEY and SVGEGT. The CDR3 runs to 15 residues. Trimming took 5 bases from V and 3 from J; bases not matched to a gene: 5. The CDR3 spells CASSRLAGARYEQYF. In DNA, the CDR3 is TGTGCCAGCAGTCGACTAGCGGGGGCTCGCTACGAGCAGTACTTC.

This clone showed up just once. The gene calls are TRBV7-2 and TRBJ2-3; 9 bases are shared with TRBD1. The junction had 7 bases not matched to a gene; V was cut back by 2 bases and J by 10 bases. CDR1 SGHTA and CDR2 FQGNSA come from the germline V gene. There are 14 residues in the CDR3. CDR3 region: CASSLLPGQGPQYF. The CDR3 bases are TGTGCCAGCAGCTTACTTCCGGGACAGGGTCCGCAGTATTTT.

In this sample, this clone turned up once. The chain joins TRBV6-5 to TRBJ2-7; TRBD1 agrees at 9 bases. The V segment lost 4 bases and the J segment 6 bases; nucleotides outside the gene matches: 4. The CDR3 covers 13 residues. Germline CDR1 reads MNHEY; CDR2 reads SVGAGI. Here the CDR3 DNA reads TGTGCCAGCAGTTTCTACAGGGGGCGCGAGCAGTACTTC. This translates into CASSFYRGREQYF.

The chain combines TRBV19 with TRBJ2-1; a possible D gene is TRBD2 (7 bases). This CDR3 spans 14 amino acids. Germline V gene sequence: CDR1 LNHDA, CDR2 SQIVND (reference sequence). V gave up 6 bases and J gave up 7 bases, with 16 bases separating them. This CDR3 reads CASRQGGSLNEQFF. As DNA, the CDR3 is TGTGCCAGTAGACAGGGCGGGAGTTTGAATGAGCAGTTCTTC.

In its sample, this clone was seen once. The CDR3 sequence: CASRRTGTGELFF. CDR3 sequence (DNA): TGTGCCAGCCGTCGGACAGGGACCGGGGAGCTGTTTTTT. This chain links TRBV27 with TRBJ2-2, with TRBD1 identical over 8 bases. Germline trimming cut 8 bases from V and 5 bases from J; bases unmatched to any gene: 4. CDR3 size: 13 residues. CDR1 is MNHEY, CDR2 SMNVEV, per germline (reference sequence).

V and J are TRBV6-5 and TRBJ1-1; D not resolved. The CDR3 is 13 residues long. Germline CDR1 is MNHEY and CDR2 is SVGAGI. V lost 7 bases and J 1 base, leaving 10 bases between the germline ends. The DNA of the CDR3 is TGTGCCAGCAATGGCGGAGAGAACACTGAAGCTTTCTTT. Its protein is CASNGGENTEAFF.

DNA of the CDR3: TGTGCCTTAAACCGGGACAGGGGCGAAGAGCAGTACTTC. Translating gives CALNRDRGEEQYF. The chain carries TRBV30 and TRBJ2-7, with 10 bases identical to TRBD1. The CDR3 consists of 13 residues. Trimming removed 7 bases from V and 7 bases from J; junction bases left unmatched: 10. Germline V CDR1 and CDR2: GTSNPN, SVGIG (reference sequence).

V usage is TRBV3-1 (or the pseudogene TRBV3-2) and J usage is TRBJ2-5; tentative D call: TRBD1 (5 bases). This CDR3 has 14 residues. Germline loops: CDR1 LGHDT, CDR2 YNNKEL (reference sequence). V lost 1 base, J lost 4 bases, and 10 bases lay in between. CDR3 in DNA: TGTGCCAGCAGCCAAGCAGGGTTCAGAGAGACCCAGTACTTC. This encodes CASSQAGFRETQYF.

This clone was observed once. V usage is TRBV25-1 and J usage is TRBJ1-6, with D hard to call. The CDR3 runs 12 residues. Trimming left V 6 bases short and J 3 bases short, with 3 bases between. The V gene's germline CDR1 is MGHDK and CDR2 SYGVNS. The CDR3, as DNA: TGTGCCAGCAGCCTCTATAATTCACCCCTCCACTTT. Translating it yields CASSLYNSPLHF.

The chain employs TRBV19 and TRBJ2-3, with D maybe TRBD1 (7 bases). The CDR3 totals 14 residues. The germline V gene has CDR1 LNHDA and CDR2 SQIVND (reference sequence). Trimming removed 6 bases from V and 4 bases from J, with 14 bases in between. CDR3 sequence: CASRAGRGADTQYF. In DNA, the CDR3 is TGTGCCAGTAGAGCGGGCAGGGGGGCAGATACGCAGTATTTT.